There are a few counts of the clone carrying this T cell receptor (beta chain). The target antigen is unknown. The sample comes from a study of beta chain features in type 1 diabetes. At the level of the study: Healthy donors, compared against patients, showed similar age, gender and cell yields.

This CDR3 has 17 amino acids. The germline V gene encodes CDR1 SGHNT and CDR2 YYREEE (reference sequence). Deletions cut 4 bases from V and 9 bases from J, with 26 bases between. Findings and caveats of the study: More deletions and fewer insertions at VDJ junctions were found in patients with type 1 diabetes. Patients with Type 1 diabetes showed moderately but significantly shorter TCRB CDR3s in all four CD4+ subsets.

Expressed TCRB transcripts were sequenced because the entire RNA isolate underwent reverse transcription. The method was immunoSEQ multiplex PCR; TCRdb's version includes in-frame clones alone and lacks a portion of them. The sample includes 900,000 or so clones, roughly 17% of them seen just once. A CD45RO/CCR7/CD25/CD127/CD95/CD27 panel sorted naive, central memory, regulatory and stem cell-like memory CD4+ cells. Sequencing was performed on naive CD4+ T cells from blood. The chain has TRBV5-4 and TRBJ2-1; TRBD2 might be the D (5 bases). This TCR derives from a woman aged 18-29 years in good health. The CDR3 region is CASSISTGSGFVSEQFF. Written as DNA, the CDR3 is TGTGCCAGCAGCATTTCAACTGGTTCGGGATTTGTCAGTGAGCAGTTCTTC.